The 8 T cell receptor beta chains below come from one sample, sequenced in a study of shared clonotypes between healthy human individuals. The assay was immunoSEQ multiplex PCR, and TCRdb's table has in-frame clones only and misses some. The sample includes more than 2 million clones, under 97% of them seen just once. Sequenced sample: naive CD4+ T cells sorted from blood. As to subset: CD45RA+ positively selected. The receptors were gathered from a man aged 18 to 29 in good health.

The CDR3, as DNA: TGTGCCAGCAGTTTTAGCGTCAAAGAGCAGTACTTC. It specifies CASSFSVKEQYF. The V and J genes are TRBV28 and TRBJ2-7, with D possibly being TRBD2 (5 bases). Per germline, CDR1 MDHEN and CDR2 SYDVKM. V lost 3 bases and J 7 bases, leaving 10 bases between the germline ends. The CDR3 sequence is 12 residues long.

V is TRBV5-1 and J is TRBJ2-1, with D possibly being TRBD2 (5 bases). This CDR3 comprises 15 residues. V lost 5 bases and J lost 0, with 12 bases in between. Per the germline V gene, CDR1 is SGHRS and CDR2 is YFSETQ. CDR3 sequence reads: CASSPEDPSYNEQFF. The CDR3 DNA is TGCGCCAGCAGTCCGGAGGACCCCTCCTACAATGAGCAGTTCTTC.

Of note for this clone: The same CDR3 arises from other DNA sequences in this sample as well. The chain recombines TRBV19 with TRBJ2-7; 9 bases fit TRBD2. V trimming: 6 bases; J trimming: 4 bases; junction bases outside the gene matches: 4. Looked up from germline, CDR1 is LNHDA and CDR2 is SQIVND (reference sequence). The CDR3 is made up of 13 amino acids. CDR3 in DNA: TGTGCCAGTAGAACTAGCGGGTCATACGAGCAGTACTTC. This sequence encodes CASRTSGSYEQYF.

Notes on this clone: This sample also contains other DNA sequences that code for the same CDR3. V and J are TRBV10-3 and TRBJ1-4, with D unclear. V lost 3 bases to trimming and J lost 5 bases, with 4 bases between them. Germline V gene sequence: CDR1 ENHRY, CDR2 SYGVKD. The CDR3 is 12 amino acids. CDR3 loop: CAISESNEKLFF. The CDR3 DNA reads TGTGCCATCAGTGAATCGAATGAAAAACTGTTTTTT.

The chain uses TRBV9 and TRBJ2-7; 7 positions agree with TRBD2. The germline V gene encodes CDR1 SGDLS and CDR2 YYNGEE. The CDR3 sequence is 13 residues long. The V gene end was trimmed by 0 bases and the J gene end by 7 bases; junction bases not matched to a gene: 4. The CDR3 sequence is CASSVGRESEQYF. The DNA for the CDR3 is TGTGCCAGCAGCGTAGGGCGGGAGAGTGAGCAGTACTTC.

With respect to this clone: The DNA is left out, because the CDR3 cannot be placed on it with certainty; the CDR3 is given as TCRdb lists it. The CDR3 reads CASSFLWSSGSSEQYF. V gene TRBV7-2 combines with J gene TRBJ2-7; the table assigns TRBD2, which was not confirmed against the DNA. With termini counted, the CDR3 has 16 amino acids. The germline V gene encodes CDR1 SGHTA and CDR2 FQGNSA.

This chain joins TRBV5-4 and TRBJ1-3; possible D gene TRBD1, 5 bases. This CDR3 spans 14 amino acids. V shed 4 bases and J shed 4 bases, with 12 bases lying between them. In germline, CDR1 is SGHNT, CDR2 YYREEE (reference sequence). The CDR3 sequence is CASSGGDIGNTIYF. The CDR3 nucleotides are TGTGCCAGCAGCGGGGGGGATATCGGAAACACCATATATTTT.

CDR3 sequence reads: CASTLLGQGDTQYF. CDR3 nucleotides: TGTGCCAGCACCCTGCTGGGACAGGGGGATACGCAGTATTTT. The J gene is TRBJ2-3, the V gene TRBV2, with 10 nucleotides matching TRBD1. The length of the CDR3 is 14 residues. After removal of 7 bases from V and 6 bases from J, the junction contained 7 bases not matched to a gene. Germline V gene sequence: CDR1 SNHLY, CDR2 FYNNEI.